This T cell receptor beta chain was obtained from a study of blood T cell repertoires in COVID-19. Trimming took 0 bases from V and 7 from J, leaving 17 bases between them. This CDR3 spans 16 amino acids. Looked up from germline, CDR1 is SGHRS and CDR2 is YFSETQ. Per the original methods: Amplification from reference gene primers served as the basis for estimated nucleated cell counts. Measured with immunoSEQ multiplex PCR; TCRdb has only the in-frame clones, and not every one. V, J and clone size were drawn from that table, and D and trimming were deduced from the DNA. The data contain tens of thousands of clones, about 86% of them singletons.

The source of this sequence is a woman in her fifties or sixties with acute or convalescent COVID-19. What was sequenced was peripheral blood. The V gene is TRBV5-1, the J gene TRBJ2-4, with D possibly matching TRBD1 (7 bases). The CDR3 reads CASSLEWLAGGNIQYF. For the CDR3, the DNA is TGCGCCAGCAGCTTGGAGTGGTTGGCAGGGGGGAACATTCAGTACTTC.